This entry features one T cell receptor (beta chain) sequence. Its antigen remains unknown. This sample was taken from a study of cytomegalovirus exposure and HLA in healthy donors. Study background: The approximately 110 validation repertoires, a later analysis reported, used the same platform as the approximately 650 first-cohort repertoires. General observations from the study: There were some public TCRs occurring in many donors, but most TCR sequences were rare.

Among the roughly 110 subjects of the validation cohort, separate from the approximately 700-subject first cohort, were the donors. Some clones are missing from TCRdb's copy, which holds only in-frame ones; the method was immunoSEQ multiplex PCR. In the table there are about 200,000 clones, around 88% of which are singletons. The specimen sequenced was PBMCs. This clonotype was sampled from a woman aged 18-30 years in good health and CMV-seronegative.

This chain's CDR3 is CASSLGQGMSYGYTF. DNA of the CDR3: TGCGCCAGCAGCTTGGGACAGGGTATGAGCTATGGCTACACCTTC. This chain connects TRBV5-1 to TRBJ1-2, with 7 bases identical to TRBD1. Per germline, CDR1 SGHRS and CDR2 YFSETQ. The V and J ends lost 0 bases and 4 bases, in that order; junction bases with no gene match: 6. This CDR3 has 15 amino acids.